These T cell receptor beta chains were read from a single sample in a study of vaccination and CD4 T cells after COVID-19. The antigens of these receptors remain unknown. TCRdb reprocessed the PCR reads with MiXCR, giving one entry per CDR3 protein. The sample has roughly 9,000 distinct CDR3 sequences, around 49% seen once. The specimen sequenced was CD4+ T cells from blood, cultured in vitro. Receptor source: a human donor who had recovered from COVID-19. Both conserved end residues are part of each CDR3. Fields, in order: V gene, J gene, CDR3 length, D gene, clone size, CDR3 DNA, CDR3 protein. A D gene is named only where the DNA matches it firmly. Where a row states a size, it is once, few, many or the class of an expanded clone; other rows omit it.

v_call: TRBV12-3/TRBV12-4
j_call: TRBJ1-2
cdr3_length: 15
d_call: NA
clone_size: NA
cdr3_nt: TGTGCCAGCAGTTTACGAGCGGGGAGAAACTATGGCTACACCTTC
cdr3_aa: CASSLRAGRNYGYTF

v_call: TRBV19
j_call: TRBJ1-2
cdr3_length: 13
d_call: NA
clone_size: NA
cdr3_nt: TGTGCCAGTAGTACGCGGCAGAGGTATGGCTACACCTTC
cdr3_aa: CASSTRQRYGYTF

v_call: TRBV11-2
j_call: TRBJ2-1
cdr3_length: 12
d_call: NA
clone_size: NA
cdr3_nt: TGTGCCAGCAGCTTGGACAGCAATGAGCAGTTCTTC
cdr3_aa: CASSLDSNEQFF

v_call: TRBV15
j_call: TRBJ2-2
cdr3_length: 14
d_call: NA
clone_size: NA
cdr3_nt: TGTGCCACCAGCCCCCCATTGAACACCGGGGAGCTGTTTTTT
cdr3_aa: CATSPPLNTGELFF

v_call: TRBV6-2/TRBV6-3
j_call: TRBJ2-1
cdr3_length: 15
d_call: TRBD2
clone_size: NA
cdr3_nt: TGTGCCAGCACTCGGGGACTAGCGGGAGCCGATGAGCAGTTCTTC
cdr3_aa: CASTRGLAGADEQFF

v_call: TRBV6-1
j_call: TRBJ1-1
cdr3_length: 12
d_call: TRBD1
clone_size: NA
cdr3_nt: TGTGCCACCACCAGGGGGGGAACTGAAGCTTTCTTT
cdr3_aa: CATTRGGTEAFF

v_call: TRBV20-1
j_call: TRBJ2-1
cdr3_length: 14
d_call: TRBD2
clone_size: NA
cdr3_nt: TGCAGTGCTCCGGGACTAGCGGGAGGGTTTGAGCAGTTCTTC
cdr3_aa: CSAPGLAGGFEQFF

v_call: TRBV24-1
j_call: TRBJ2-2
cdr3_length: 15
d_call: NA
clone_size: NA
cdr3_nt: TGTGCCACCAGTGACCCCGGGACCGTAGGAGGGGAGCTGTTTTTT
cdr3_aa: CATSDPGTVGGELFF

v_call: TRBV12-3/TRBV12-4
j_call: TRBJ2-7
cdr3_length: 13
d_call: TRBD1
clone_size: NA
cdr3_nt: TGTGCCAGCAACGGACAGGGTAACTACGAGCAGTACTTC
cdr3_aa: CASNGQGNYEQYF

v_call: TRBV7-2
j_call: TRBJ1-5
cdr3_length: 13
d_call: NA
clone_size: NA
cdr3_nt: TGTGCCAGCAGCTTAACAGGGACTCAGCCCCAGCATTTT
cdr3_aa: CASSLTGTQPQHF

v_call: TRBV12-3/TRBV12-4
j_call: TRBJ2-5
cdr3_length: 12
d_call: TRBD1
clone_size: few
cdr3_nt: TGTGCCAGCAGTTCCCGGGACAGGCCCCAGTACTTC
cdr3_aa: CASSSRDRPQYF

v_call: TRBV6-1
j_call: TRBJ2-7
cdr3_length: 14
d_call: NA
clone_size: NA
cdr3_nt: TGTGCCAGCAGGCCACCCAGACTCTCCTACGAGCAGTACTTC
cdr3_aa: CASRPPRLSYEQYF

v_call: TRBV6-1
j_call: TRBJ2-7
cdr3_length: 12
d_call: NA
clone_size: NA
cdr3_nt: TGTGCCAGCAGGGACGGAGCCTACGAGCAGTACTTC
cdr3_aa: CASRDGAYEQYF

v_call: TRBV11-2
j_call: TRBJ1-5
cdr3_length: 15
d_call: TRBD1
clone_size: NA
cdr3_nt: TGTGCCAGCAGCTTAGGGACAGGGGAATGGCAGCCCCAGCATTTT
cdr3_aa: CASSLGTGEWQPQHF

v_call: TRBV24-1
j_call: TRBJ1-5
cdr3_length: 15
d_call: NA
clone_size: NA
cdr3_nt: TGTGCCACCAGTGATCCCCAGGGACCTGGTCAGCCCCAGCATTTT
cdr3_aa: CATSDPQGPGQPQHF

v_call: TRBV7-3
j_call: TRBJ2-3
cdr3_length: 14
d_call: NA
clone_size: NA
cdr3_nt: TGTGCCAGCAGCTTAATGTCCTCCACAGATACGCAGTATTTT
cdr3_aa: CASSLMSSTDTQYF

v_call: TRBV15
j_call: TRBJ2-1
cdr3_length: 17
d_call: TRBD2
clone_size: NA
cdr3_nt: TGTGCCACCAGCTCCAAAACTGGGCTAGCGGGACGGAATGAGCAGTTCTTC
cdr3_aa: CATSSKTGLAGRNEQFF

v_call: TRBV27
j_call: TRBJ2-7
cdr3_length: 15
d_call: TRBD1
clone_size: NA
cdr3_nt: TGTGCCAGCAGTTTGGACAGGGGGAATATTCCGGATTTTCACTTC
cdr3_aa: CASSLDRGNIPDFHF

v_call: TRBV5-4
j_call: TRBJ2-7
cdr3_length: 15
d_call: TRBD1
clone_size: NA
cdr3_nt: TGTGCCAGCAGCCGCGGACAGGGGGATACCTACGAGCAGTACTTC
cdr3_aa: CASSRGQGDTYEQYF

v_call: TRBV6-1
j_call: TRBJ1-5
cdr3_length: 15
d_call: NA
clone_size: NA
cdr3_nt: TGTGCCAGCAGTCGCGACAGGTTTTACAATCAGCCCCAGCATTTT
cdr3_aa: CASSRDRFYNQPQHF